The rows below give T cell receptor beta chains drawn from one sample of a study of blood T cell repertoires in COVID-19. TCRdb's copy holds only in-frame clones and misses some; the assay was immunoSEQ multiplex PCR. The data contain just under 150,000 clones, around 83% of them singletons. The specimen was peripheral blood. The source is a human donor with acute or convalescent COVID-19. The donor label of this sample is uncertain. The CDR3 runs from the conserved cysteine through the conserved F or W.

j_gene,v_gene,CDR3aa
TRBJ1-1,TRBV19,CASSIQWNTEAFF
TRBJ1-4,TRBV25-1,CASGSEAQLFF
TRBJ1-2,TRBV19,CASSTRIGGYTF
TRBJ2-4,TRBV19,CASSIGLAGGSDFLAKNIQYF
TRBJ1-1,TRBV10-3,CAISESIAVMMNTEAFF
TRBJ2-1,TRBV19,CASSIDQGTRGGSEQFF
TRBJ1-3,TRBV7-6,CASSLSVGFSGNTIYF
TRBJ1-2,TRBV19,CASRGPGQGADYGYTF
TRBJ1-2,TRBV29-1,CSVWTGIFLDGYTF
TRBJ2-1,TRBV11-1,CASSGTVSSVEQFF
TRBJ2-7,TRBV27,CASSFLSGGALTYEQYF
TRBJ2-1,TRBV6-5,CASFELQRLYNEQFF
TRBJ1-6,TRBV6-6,CASSAGDEESPLHF
TRBJ2-5,TRBV28,CASSDRDPETQYF
TRBJ1-3,TRBV4-3,CASSQVRVAGNTIYF
TRBJ1-1,TRBV19,CASGRVISTEAFF
TRBJ2-3,TRBV6-5,CASSSAGGPDTQYF
TRBJ1-2,TRBV7-6,CASSSHQEGPTTF
TRBJ2-1,TRBV5-1,CASSLVLAGGYNEQFF
TRBJ2-5,TRBV5-4,CASSSGGAETQYF